The 7 T cell receptor beta chains reported below all come from one sample, sequenced in a study of blood T cell repertoires in COVID-19. Libraries were prepared by immunoSEQ multiplex PCR; TCRdb keeps only in-frame clonotypes and omits some of them. The sample lists about 240,000 clones, 75% to 90% seen once, with around 4% in the top ten. The sample comprised PBMCs or T cells enriched from blood (not recorded which). These receptors originate from a woman in her thirties who had recovered from COVID-19.

The chain employs TRBV7-6 and TRBJ2-7; no definite D call. This CDR3 has 12 amino acids. CDR1 SGHVS and CDR2 FNYEAQ come from the germline V gene. Trimming cost V 6 bases and J 0 bases, with 6 bases left between them. The CDR3 coding sequence is TGTGCCAGCAGTTTCAGCTCCTACGAGCAGTACTTC. This codes for CASSFSSYEQYF.

This clone was counted a few times. The rearrangement uses TRBV28 and TRBJ1-2; TRBD1 agrees at 9 bases. The CDR3 runs 14 residues. The germline gives CDR1 MDHEN, CDR2 SYDVKM. Losses at the gene ends were 5 bases for V and 4 bases for J; bases not matched to a gene: 5. The CDR3 region is CASSAGTGLYGYTF. The CDR3 DNA reads as TGTGCCAGCAGTGCCGGGACAGGGCTCTATGGCTACACCTTC.

This clone has just a few counts. The chain is built from TRBV27 and TRBJ1-1, with D maybe TRBD1 (5 bases). The CDR3 is 15 amino acids. Germline V gives CDR1 MNHEY, CDR2 SMNVEV (reference sequence). V was trimmed by 2 bases and J by 0 bases, leaving 10 bases between them. For the CDR3, the DNA is TGTGCCAGCAGTTTAAGGGGCGACGTGAACACTGAAGCTTTCTTT. As protein: CASSLRGDVNTEAFF.

The chain uses TRBV6-5 and TRBJ1-2, with no clear D. V was cut by 4 bases and J by 6 bases, with 15 bases left in between. The germline V gene has CDR1 MNHEY and CDR2 SVGAGI. CDR3 length: 14 amino acids. Here the CDR3 reads CASSLGRVKDGYTF. CDR3 DNA: TGTGCCAGCAGTTTGGGGAGGGTTAAGGATGGCTACACCTTC.

The chain is built from TRBV28 and TRBJ1-2; no definite D call. Germline V CDR1 and CDR2: MDHEN, SYDVKM. Trimming left V 4 bases short and J 5 bases short, with 8 bases between. The CDR3 length is 12 residues. The CDR3 reads CASSSQSYGYTF. The CDR3 DNA reads TGTGCCAGCAGTTCCCAGTCGTATGGCTACACCTTC.

This chain links TRBV6-1 with TRBJ1-2; D call uncertain. Trimming removed 3 bases from V and 4 bases from J, with 12 bases in between. The germline V gene has CDR1 MNHNS and CDR2 SASEGT. CDR3 size: 14 residues. This chain's CDR3 is CASSEADNPYGYTF. The CDR3 bases are TGTGCCAGCAGTGAGGCCGACAACCCCTATGGCTACACCTTC.

Details on this clone: Other DNA sequences in this specimen translate into the identical CDR3. The chain carries TRBV18 and TRBJ2-3, with TRBD1 as a possible D gene (5 bases). Germline V CDR1 and CDR2: KGHSH, LQKENI. V dropped 3 bases and J dropped 4 bases, with 11 bases sitting between them. The CDR3 consists of 14 residues. CDR3 region: CASSPPTRADTQYF. The CDR3 DNA is TGTGCCAGCTCACCGCCGACCAGGGCAGATACGCAGTATTTT.